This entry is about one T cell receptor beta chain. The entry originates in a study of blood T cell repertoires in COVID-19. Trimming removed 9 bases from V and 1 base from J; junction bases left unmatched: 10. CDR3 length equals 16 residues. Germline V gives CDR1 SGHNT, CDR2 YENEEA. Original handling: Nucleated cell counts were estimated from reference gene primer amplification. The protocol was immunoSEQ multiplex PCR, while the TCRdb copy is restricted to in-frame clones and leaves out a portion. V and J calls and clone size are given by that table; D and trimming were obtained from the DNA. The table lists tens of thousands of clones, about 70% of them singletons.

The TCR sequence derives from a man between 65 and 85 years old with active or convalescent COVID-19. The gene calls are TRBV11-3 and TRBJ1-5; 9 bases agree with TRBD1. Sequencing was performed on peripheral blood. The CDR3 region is CASRTGESGSNQPQHF. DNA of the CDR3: TGTGCCAGTAGGACAGGGGAGAGTGGAAGCAATCAGCCCCAGCATTTT.